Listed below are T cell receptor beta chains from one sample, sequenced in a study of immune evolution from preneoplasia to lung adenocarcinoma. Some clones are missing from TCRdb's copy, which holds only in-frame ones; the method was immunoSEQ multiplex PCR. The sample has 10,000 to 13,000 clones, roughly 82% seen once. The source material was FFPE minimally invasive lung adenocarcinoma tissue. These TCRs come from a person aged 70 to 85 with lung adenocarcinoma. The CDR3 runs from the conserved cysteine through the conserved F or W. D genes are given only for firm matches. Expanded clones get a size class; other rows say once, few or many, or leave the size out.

TGCAGCGTTGCGTTGGGGACTGAAGCTTTCTTT	CSVALGTEAFF	NA	TRBV29-1	TRBJ1-1	NA
TGTGCCAGCAGTCTCGACAGGGGCGGCTACACCTTC	CASSLDRGGYTF	NA	TRBV6-5	TRBJ1-2	TRBD1
TGTGCCAGCAGGACTAGCGGGAGATACGAGCAGTACTTC	CASRTSGRYEQYF	few	TRBV28	TRBJ2-7	TRBD2
TGCGCCAGCAGCCAAGATCTAAGCGGGGGCAACATTCAGTACTTC	CASSQDLSGGNIQYF	NA	TRBV4-1	TRBJ2-4	TRBD2
TGTGCCAGCAGCAGGATGGGGGCCGGAAACACCATATATTTT	CASSRMGAGNTIYF	NA	TRBV2	TRBJ1-3	NA
TGTGCCAGCAGCTTGGCCGGGACAGGTGGGACCCAGTACTTC	CASSLAGTGGTQYF	NA	TRBV5-8	TRBJ2-5	TRBD1
TGTGCCAGCAGCTCCCAGGACAGTGAAGCTTTCTTT	CASSSQDSEAFF	NA	TRBV11-3	TRBJ1-1	NA
TGTGCCAGCAGCCCTAGGGACAGGATCTCCTACGAGCAGTACTTC	CASSPRDRISYEQYF	NA	TRBV7-9	TRBJ2-7	TRBD1
TGTGCCAGTGGCAGAGGATCGTACGAGCAGTACTTC	CASGRGSYEQYF	few	TRBV19	TRBJ2-7	NA
TGTGCCAGCAGCAAAGAAAGGTGGGATCCTGATGGCTACACCTTC	CASSKERWDPDGYTF	NA	TRBV21-1	TRBJ1-2	NA
TGTGCCAGCAGTTTATGGCAGAAGAATCAGCCCCAGCATTTT	CASSLWQKNQPQHF	NA	TRBV28	TRBJ1-5	NA
TGTGCCAGCAGTTTACTCGGAAACTTATACACCGGGGAGCTGTTTTTT	CASSLLGNLYTGELFF	NA	TRBV28	TRBJ2-2	NA
TGTGCCAGCAGCCCACTGGGCCCCGCCTACAATGAGCAGTTCTTC	CASSPLGPAYNEQFF	NA	TRBV28	TRBJ2-1	NA
TGCGCCAGCAGCGGGGGGCCCCTTAATGAGCAGTTCTTC	CASSGGPLNEQFF	NA	TRBV10-1	TRBJ2-1	NA
TGTGCCAGCAGCCCGCCAGGGAAGGTGAACACTGAAGCTTTCTTT	CASSPPGKVNTEAFF	NA	TRBV7-9	TRBJ1-1	NA
TGTGCCAGCAGCCTCGATTACGAGCAGTACTTC	CASSLDYEQYF	NA	TRBV7-9	TRBJ2-7	NA
TGTGCCAGCAGCCCCCGGTCACCCGGGCAATCTGCTAACTATGGCTACACCTTC	CASSPRSPGQSANYGYTF	NA	TRBV7-8	TRBJ1-2	NA
TGTGCCAGCATCGGGAATACCTACATTCAGTACTTC	CASIGNTYIQYF	NA	TRBV25-1	TRBJ2-4	NA
TGTGCCAGGAGGACTAGCGGCCCGAATCCGCAGTTCTTC	CARRTSGPNPQFF	NA	TRBV2	TRBJ2-1	TRBD2
TGTGCCAGCAGTGAACCGGGACTAGCGGGGAGGAGCTCCTACGAGCAGTACTTC	CASSEPGLAGRSSYEQYF	NA	TRBV25-1	TRBJ2-7	TRBD2
TGCGCCAGCAGTGATCAGCCCCAGCATTTT	CASSDQPQHF	NA	TRBV10-1	TRBJ1-5	NA
TGTGCCAGCAGCGTTATACAGGGTCACACTGAAGCTTTCTTT	CASSVIQGHTEAFF	NA	TRBV9	TRBJ1-1	NA
TGTGCCAGCAGTTTGGCAGGCCACAATCAGCCCCAGCATTTT	CASSLAGHNQPQHF	NA	TRBV28	TRBJ1-5	NA
TGTGCCAGCAGTGGTGGGCTTTTTACAGATACGCAGTATTTT	CASSGGLFTDTQYF	NA	TRBV6-1	TRBJ2-3	NA
TGTGCCTGGAGCAGCGGGAGGGGCCACGAGCAGTACTTC	CAWSSGRGHEQYF	NA	TRBV30	TRBJ2-7	TRBD2
TGCGCCAGCAGCCAAGTGTTACAGGGAACTTCTGGCTACACCTTC	CASSQVLQGTSGYTF	NA	TRBV4-1	TRBJ1-2	NA
TGTGCCAGCAGCAAGGGGATACAAGCAACTAATGAAAAACTGTTTTTT	CASSKGIQATNEKLFF	NA	TRBV7-9	TRBJ1-4	NA
TGTGCCAGCAGTCCCACAAAGGGGCTGGGACACAATGAGCAGTTCTTC	CASSPTKGLGHNEQFF	NA	TRBV28	TRBJ2-1	NA
TGTGCCAGTAGTGTCCACTTGGGTGCGTTCACCTACGAGCAGTACTTC	CASSVHLGAFTYEQYF	NA	TRBV19	TRBJ2-7	NA
TGTGCCAGCAGCTTAGCGGGGACTCAGGAGAGGGACACCATATATTTT	CASSLAGTQERDTIYF	NA	TRBV7-6	TRBJ1-3	NA
TGTGCCAGCAGCTTTCTGACTGGAAACACCATATATTTT	CASSFLTGNTIYF	NA	TRBV7-8	TRBJ1-3	NA
TGTGCCAGCTCACCTCCGAGGCAGGGTCGGTCACCCCTCCACTTT	CASSPPRQGRSPLHF	NA	TRBV18	TRBJ1-6	NA
TGTGCCAGTCAGACTAGCGTAACCTCCTACGAGCAGTACTTC	CASQTSVTSYEQYF	NA	TRBV2	TRBJ2-7	TRBD2
TGTGCCAGCAGGCAAGGACAGGGGGTGTCCTACGAGCAGTACTTC	CASRQGQGVSYEQYF	NA	TRBV28	TRBJ2-7	TRBD1
TGTGCCAGCAGCAAAACAAAGACAGGGAGCTCCTACAATGAGCAGTTCTTC	CASSKTKTGSSYNEQFF	NA	TRBV27	TRBJ2-1	TRBD1
TGTGCCAGCAGCGTAACAGGGCGGTCTGAAGCTTTCTTT	CASSVTGRSEAFF	NA	TRBV9	TRBJ1-1	NA
TGTGCCAGCAGCTCCCGGGGTAGGGAGGGAGAGACCCAGTACTTC	CASSSRGREGETQYF	NA	TRBV7-2	TRBJ2-5	TRBD2
TGTGCCAGCAGCTTAAATTCACCCCTCCACTTT	CASSLNSPLHF	NA	TRBV7-9	TRBJ1-6	NA
TGCGCCAGCAGCTTGAGCGGCTATGGCTACACCTTC	CASSLSGYGYTF	NA	TRBV5-1	TRBJ1-2	NA
TGTGCCAGCAGGGTCGGGGGGGCTAGGGCAGATACGCAGTATTTT	CASRVGGARADTQYF	NA	TRBV27	TRBJ2-3	TRBD2
TGTGCCAGTAGTATTAAGCTCACAGATACGCAGTATTTT	CASSIKLTDTQYF	once	TRBV19	TRBJ2-3	NA
TGTGCCAGCTCACCCGGCGGGGGGCTAAGCTCCTACAATGAGCAGTTCTTC	CASSPGGGLSSYNEQFF	NA	TRBV18	TRBJ2-1	TRBD2
TGTGCCAGTCTGGGGGGAGGGAGGGATGAGCAGTTCTTC	CASLGGGRDEQFF	few	TRBV19	TRBJ2-1	TRBD2
TGTGCCAGTAGTATTCCTGCAGGACGCTCTGGAAACACCATATATTTT	CASSIPAGRSGNTIYF	NA	TRBV19	TRBJ1-3	NA
TGTGCCTGGAAGCCGGGACCATCTACCGGGGAGCTGTTTTTT	CAWKPGPSTGELFF	NA	TRBV30	TRBJ2-2	NA
TGTGCCAGTAGTATAGATGGACGGAACACCGGGGAGCTGTTTTTT	CASSIDGRNTGELFF	NA	TRBV19	TRBJ2-2	NA
TGCGCCAGCAGTCCCCCGGGACAGATTACAGATACGCAGTATTTT	CASSPPGQITDTQYF	NA	TRBV23-1	TRBJ2-3	TRBD1